This T cell receptor (beta chain) was captured by sequencing in a study of blood T cell repertoires in COVID-19. Study-level background: Collection of acute and convalescent COVID-19 samples took place in the United States, Italy and Spain. Sample material is recorded as cDNA or gDNA derived from T cells, B-cell-depleted T cells, or PBMCs.

CDR1 is MNHNY and CDR2 is SVGAGI in the germline V gene (reference sequence). This CDR3 spans 14 amino acids. The V and J ends lost 4 bases and 2 bases respectively, with 11 bases between them. Only in-frame clones appear in the TCRdb table, and some are missing; sequencing was by immunoSEQ multiplex PCR. Of over 200,000 clones listed, 75% to 90% are singletons. The sequence was obtained from a man under 40 with COVID-19, enrolled during active disease. J is TRBJ1-2 and V is TRBV6-6; no clear D gene. What was sequenced was peripheral blood. The CDR3: CASSWPGLNYGYTF. CDR3 DNA: TGTGCCAGCAGTTGGCCAGGATTAAACTATGGCTACACCTTC.